This T cell receptor beta chain was profiled in a study of a mutant IDH1 vaccine in newly diagnosed glioma. Study summary: The start of vaccination came 4-6 weeks after radiotherapy alone, or with temozolomide cycles. Mean patient age was around 40 years; roughly 62% were male and about 40% female.

Using immunoSEQ multiplex PCR, the repertoire was profiled, and TCRdb retains in-frame clones only, with some absent. Here the sample spans some 61,000 clones, less than 90% being singletons. This CDR3 spans 15 amino acids. V dropped 4 bases and J dropped 5 bases, with 18 bases sitting between them. Germline V gene lookup returns CDR1 SGDLS and CDR2 YYNGEE. Comments on this clone: Its antigen is currently unknown.

Study-wide findings and caveats: In about 94% of patients, immune responses induced by the vaccine occurred.

The time point is: week 35, safety follow-up. The content of each vaccine dose was 300 ug of mutant IDH1 20-mer peptide, and topical imiquimod accompanied it. This clonotype was sampled from a man younger than 35 with glioma. The rearrangement joins TRBV9 to TRBJ2-5; the D call may be TRBD1 or TRBD2 (5 bases each). Sample: PBMCs, taken from a glioma patient whose treatment included an IDH1 peptide vaccine. The CDR3 spells CASSPFPGAGETQYF. The CDR3 DNA is TGTGCCAGCAGCCCTTTTCCCGGGGCTGGGGAGACCCAGTACTTC.